The 9 T cell receptor beta chains in this list originate from one sample, sequenced in a study of Ad26.COV2.S vaccination and SARS-CoV-2 variants. Assay: immunoSEQ multiplex PCR; the TCRdb copy retains only in-frame clones and omits some. The data show about 350,000 clones, with 70% to 90% seen just once and around 3.3% held by the top ten. Specified treatment: roughly 18 received Ad26.COV2.S at low or high dose, single or two shots; 5 received placebo; per-sample allocation not given. Day 63 after the first injection of vaccine or placebo was the sampling time. The sequencing here drew on peripheral blood, taken in a trial of Ad26.COV2.S vaccine versus placebo. These receptors were taken from a person between 18 and 60 years old who received the Ad26.COV2.S COVID-19 vaccine or a placebo.

The rearrangement uses TRBV5-4 and TRBJ2-7, with 9 bases fitting TRBD1. The CDR3 length is 17 residues. Trimming removed 0 bases from V and 5 bases from J; junction bases left unmatched: 12. Germline CDR1 and CDR2: SGHNT and YYREEE (reference sequence). CDR3 protein: CASSLGFIGTGPHEQYF. The CDR3 bases are TGTGCCAGCAGCTTGGGGTTTATTGGGACAGGGCCCCACGAGCAGTACTTC.

This chain links TRBV6-1 with TRBJ2-7, with TRBD1 matching over 10 bases. V shed 8 bases, J shed 2 bases, and the junction held 3 bases outside the gene matches. CDR3 length: 13 amino acids. Germline CDR1 and CDR2: MNHNS and SASEGT. CDR3 loop: CASGTGVPYEQYF. The CDR3 bases are TGTGCCAGCGGGACAGGGGTCCCCTACGAGCAGTACTTC.

Here the CDR3 reads CASSDQGFESNQPQHF. For the CDR3, the DNA is TGTGCCAGCAGTGACCAGGGTTTTGAGAGCAATCAGCCCCAGCATTTT. The V and J genes are TRBV6-2 or TRBV6-3 and TRBJ1-5; tentatively, D is TRBD1 (5 bases). The V gene lost 5 bases and the J gene lost 1 base, with 15 bases spanning the gap. Germline V gene lookup returns CDR1 MNHEY and CDR2 SVGEGT. The CDR3 contains 16 residues.

The chain links TRBV7-9 to TRBJ2-1; TRBD1 might be the D (6 bases). V was shortened by 2 bases and J by 8 bases, with 10 bases between the two germline ends. Germline loops: CDR1 SEHNR, CDR2 FQNEAQ (reference sequence). This CDR3 has 13 amino acids. DNA of the CDR3: TGTGCCAGCAGCTTAAACAGGGACCATGAGCAGTTCTTC. As protein: CASSLNRDHEQFF.

The genes are TRBV28 and TRBJ2-3, with a possible D match to TRBD1 (5 bases). The germline V gene encodes CDR1 MDHEN and CDR2 SYDVKM. The CDR3 spans 13 residues. Trimming shortened V by 2 bases and J by 6 bases, and 9 bases separated the two germline ends. The CDR3 loop reads CASSLGRDDTQYF. CDR3 nucleotide sequence: TGTGCCAGCAGTTTAGGCAGGGATGATACGCAGTATTTT. The full variable domain, its missing parts supplied by reference TRBV28 and TRBJ2-3, is DVKVTQSSRYLVKRTGEKVFLECVQDMDHENMFWYRQDPGLGLRLIYFSYDVKMKEKGDIPEGYSVSREKKERFSLILESASTNQTSMYLCASSLGRDDTQYFGPGTRLTVL.

This clone has just one count. This chain joins TRBV2 and TRBJ2-3; no clear D gene. The germline gives CDR1 SNHLY, CDR2 FYNNEI. This CDR3 is 15 amino acids long. V shed 1 base and J shed 0 bases, with 8 bases lying between them. The CDR3 DNA reads as TGTGCCAGCAGTGAAGGGCTCTTTAGCACAGATACGCAGTATTTT. Residues: CASSEGLFSTDTQYF.

The V and J genes are TRBV19 and TRBJ1-5; the D is unclear. V was clipped by 1 base and J by 4 bases, with 11 bases between them. Germline V gene lookup returns CDR1 LNHDA and CDR2 SQIVND (reference sequence). CDR3 length: 15 residues. The CDR3 bases are TGTGCCAGTAGTATAGTAGCGGCGGGGAATCAGCCCCAGCATTTT. Amino acids: CASSIVAAGNQPQHF.

With respect to this clone: One end of the junction is discordant with germline, which a read error may explain. V usage is TRBV27 and J usage is TRBJ2-5; maybe TRBD1 (6 bases). Germline CDR1 is MNHEY and CDR2 is SMNVEV (reference sequence). The CDR3 is 15 residues long. The CDR3 reads CASSPWGQPRVGMDF. The CDR3, as DNA: TGTGCCAGCAGTCCCTGGGGGCAGCCACGGGTGGGTATGGACTTC.

The chain uses TRBV3-1 (or the pseudogene TRBV3-2) and TRBJ2-7; weak D call: TRBD1 (6 bases). The V gene's germline CDR1 is LGHDT and CDR2 YNNKEL (reference sequence). Trimming cost V 4 bases and J 3 bases, with 16 bases left between them. This CDR3 is built from 15 residues. The CDR3 DNA is TGTGCCAGCAGCCCAATGGGGGCGGCTTACTACGAGCAGTACTTC. Its protein is CASSPMGAAYYEQYF.